The rows below give T cell receptor beta chains drawn from one sample of a study of blood T cell repertoires in COVID-19. TCRdb keeps only in-frame clones here, not all; method: immunoSEQ multiplex PCR. The data contain approximately 220,000 clones, approximately 83% of them singletons. The sample comprised PBMCs or T cells enriched from blood (not recorded which). These receptors originate from a woman aged 45-65 years who had been exposed to COVID-19. The CDR3 runs from the conserved cysteine through the conserved F or W. D genes are given only for firm matches. The size field is filled for only some rows; it gives once, few, many or a size class.

V gene,J gene,clone size,D gene,CDR3 DNA,CDR3 protein
TRBV19,TRBJ2-3,.,TRBD2,TGTGCCAGTAGTGCGGGACTAGCAGATACGCAGTATTTT,CASSAGLADTQYF
TRBV19,TRBJ1-3,.,.,TGTGCCAGTAAAGAAACAGGGAACTCTGGAAACACCATATATTTT,CASKETGNSGNTIYF
TRBV29-1,TRBJ1-2,.,TRBD1,TGCAGCGTTGACCTTACAGGGGCAGGCTATGGCTACACCTTC,CSVDLTGAGYGYTF
TRBV18,TRBJ1-1,once,TRBD1,TGTGCCAGCTCACCCCTGGGACAGGGGTTAGGAAACACTGAAGCTTTCTTT,CASSPLGQGLGNTEAFF
TRBV14,TRBJ2-5,.,TRBD1,TGTGCCAGCAGCCCCCGACAGGGGTTCGGGGAGACCCAGTACTTC,CASSPRQGFGETQYF
TRBV30,TRBJ2-2,.,TRBD2,TGTGCCTGGAGTGTACTGACGGGGGGCACCGGGGAGCTGTTTTTT,CAWSVLTGGTGELFF
TRBV4-1,TRBJ2-2,.,.,TGCGCCAGCAGCCAACCCGGGACTCGGTGGCGACCCGGGGAGCTGTTTTTT,CASSQPGTRWRPGELFF
TRBV19,TRBJ2-2,.,TRBD2,TGTGCCAGTAGTGCGGGTGGACTAGCGGGGCTCACCGGGGAGCTGTTTTTT,CASSAGGLAGLTGELFF
TRBV5-1,TRBJ2-7,.,TRBD1,TGCGCCAGCAGCTCGTCCGGGACAGGGTTCTACGAGCAGTACTTC,CASSSSGTGFYEQYF
TRBV2,TRBJ1-4,once,TRBD1,TGTGCCAGCAGGATCAGGGGGACGGATGAAAAACTGTTTTTT,CASRIRGTDEKLFF
TRBV29-1,TRBJ2-3,.,.,TGCAGCGACCGCGGGGCTAGCACAGATACGCAGTATTTT,CSDRGASTDTQYF
TRBV24-1,TRBJ2-3,.,.,TGTGCCACCAGGGGGGCTAGCGGCGGCACAGATACGCAGTATTTT,CATRGASGGTDTQYF
TRBV13,TRBJ2-1,.,.,TGTGCCAGCAGCCGCCGCGGGTCAGAGGTATTCGATGAGCAGTTCTTC,CASSRRGSEVFDEQFF
TRBV9,TRBJ2-5,.,TRBD2,TGTGCCAGCACCCGTAGCGGGGGCCTCCAAGAGACCCAGTACTTC,CASTRSGGLQETQYF
TRBV21-1,TRBJ2-7,.,.,TGTGCCAGCAGCAAAGAGGGCGGGACCCACGAGCAGTACTTC,CASSKEGGTHEQYF
TRBV28,TRBJ1-4,.,TRBD1,TGTGCCAGCAGTATTAATGGACAGGCTTTTAATGAAAAACTGTTTTTT,CASSINGQAFNEKLFF
TRBV19,TRBJ2-1,.,.,TGTGCCAGTAGTATAGCGCTAGCAGGTGAGCAGTTCTTC,CASSIALAGEQFF
TRBV4-1,TRBJ1-2,.,.,TGCGCCAGCAGCCAAGCGGGAGTTTGGACTTTGGGCTTCGTATTC,CASSQAGVWTLGFVF
TRBV19,TRBJ1-5,.,.,TGTGCCAGTAGTATCGGGCGGGGCAATCAGCCCCAGCATTTT,CASSIGRGNQPQHF
TRBV6-5,TRBJ1-1,.,.,TGTGCCAGCAGCCTCAGGGGTAATACTGAAGCTTTCTTT,CASSLRGNTEAFF
TRBV3-1/TRBV3-2,TRBJ2-7,.,.,TGTGCCAGCAGCCAAGAGGGTCAGGGCTCCTACGAGCAGTACTTC,CASSQEGQGSYEQYF
TRBV28,TRBJ2-1,.,TRBD1,TGTGCCACAGCCGACAGGGGGGGAGGGAGCTCCTACAATGAGCAGTTCTTC,CATADRGGGSSYNEQFF
TRBV11-2,TRBJ1-2,.,.,TGTGCCAGCAGCTTAGATGGCCTGGTTAACTATGGCTACACCTTC,CASSLDGLVNYGYTF
TRBV11-2,TRBJ1-1,.,.,TGTGCCAGCAACGGGGTAGGGCTTAACGCTGAAGCTTTCTTT,CASNGVGLNAEAFF
TRBV7-8,TRBJ1-2,.,TRBD1,TGTGCCAGCAGCCAGGGGGCCGACCTACATCTATCCTATGGCTACACCTTC,CASSQGADLHLSYGYTF
TRBV28,TRBJ1-1,.,.,TGTGCCAGCAGTTTCACCCCCACACAAGGGGGGGATGCTTTCTTT,CASSFTPTQGGDAFF
TRBV10-3,TRBJ1-1,.,.,TGTGCCATCAGTGAGAGTCGGGTCACTGAAGCTTTCTTT,CAISESRVTEAFF
TRBV12-5,TRBJ1-1,.,.,TGTGCTAGTTCTGCCAACGGAGCAGAAGCTTTCTTT,CASSANGAEAFF
TRBV5-1,TRBJ1-1,.,.,TGCGCCAGCAGTCCTGGACTGGGCACTGAAGCTTTCTTT,CASSPGLGTEAFF
TRBV28,TRBJ1-2,.,TRBD1,TGTGCCAGCAGTACAGGACAGGGCGGGAACTATGGCTACACCTTC,CASSTGQGGNYGYTF
TRBV2,TRBJ1-2,.,TRBD1,TGTGCCAGCAGTGCCTCCGGGACAGTCTATGGCTACACCTTC,CASSASGTVYGYTF
TRBV30,TRBJ1-2,.,TRBD1,TGTGCCTGGAGTGTACCCGACAGGGGGCGGGAAGGCTACACCTTC,CAWSVPDRGREGYTF
TRBV7-9,TRBJ1-1,.,TRBD1,TGTGCCAGCAGCCGCGACAGGGGATTCGAGCTTAACACTGAAGCTTTCTTT,CASSRDRGFELNTEAFF
TRBV3-1/TRBV3-2,TRBJ2-3,.,.,TGTGCCAGCAGCCAAGCGGGGGGCACAGATACGCAGTATTTT,CASSQAGGTDTQYF
TRBV9,TRBJ1-1,once,.,TGTGCCAGCAGCGTAGACAGGGCCACTGAAGCTTTCTTT,CASSVDRATEAFF
TRBV5-5,TRBJ2-7,.,TRBD2,TGTGCCAGCAGCTTGGCCGGGACTAGCGGGGGTAGCTCCTACGAGCAGTACTTC,CASSLAGTSGGSSYEQYF
TRBV10-2,TRBJ1-6,.,TRBD1,TGCGCCAGCAGTGAGTCGGACAGGGGGCGTTCACCCCTCCACTTT,CASSESDRGRSPLHF
TRBV5-1,TRBJ2-7,.,.,TGCGCCAGCAGCTTGCTCGGGGTTAGCTCCTACGAGCAGTACTTC,CASSLLGVSSYEQYF
TRBV5-4,TRBJ1-2,.,TRBD1,TGTGCCAGCTATGAGACAGGGGACTATGGCTACACCTTC,CASYETGDYGYTF
TRBV10-2,TRBJ1-5,.,TRBD1,TGCGCCAGCAGGGGACAGCGGAATCAGCCCCAGCATTTT,CASRGQRNQPQHF
TRBV14,TRBJ1-6,once,TRBD1,TGTGCCAGCAGCCCGCGGACAGGAGGGTCACCCCTCCACTTT,CASSPRTGGSPLHF
TRBV5-6,TRBJ1-1,once,.,TGTGCCAGCAGCTTGGTAGCAGGGCGGTTCACTGAAGCTTTCTTT,CASSLVAGRFTEAFF
TRBV11-2,TRBJ2-5,few,.,TGTGCCAGCAGCTTAGCGGGGGAGCCTCGGGAGACCCAGTACTTC,CASSLAGEPRETQYF
TRBV5-8,TRBJ1-1,.,.,TGTGCCAGCAGCTCCCCGGGGGGGGCGCTTGGAGGCGCTTTCTTT,CASSSPGGALGGAFF
TRBV4-1,TRBJ2-6,.,TRBD2,TGCGCCAGCAGCCAAGATCGCGGGGGGTCTGGGGCCAACGTCCTGACTTTC,CASSQDRGGSGANVLTF
TRBV19,TRBJ1-4,few,TRBD1,TGTGCCAGTAGTATGAGCCAACAGGGGGGACTGTTTTTT,CASSMSQQGGLFF
TRBV6-5,TRBJ1-2,.,.,TGTGCCAGCAGCCGCCGACAGTTTGCTAACTATGGCTACACCTTC,CASSRRQFANYGYTF
TRBV5-1,TRBJ2-6,.,TRBD2,TGCGCCAGCCGGGACTACCTTCCGGGGGCCAACGTCCTGACTTTC,CASRDYLPGANVLTF
TRBV19,TRBJ1-6,few,.,TGTGCCAGTAGTAAGGGGTGGACTAATTCACCCCTCCACTTT,CASSKGWTNSPLHF
TRBV11-2,TRBJ1-4,.,TRBD1,TGTGCCAGCAGCTTGACAGGGTTCGGAGAAAAACTGTTTTTT,CASSLTGFGEKLFF
TRBV20-1,TRBJ1-2,.,TRBD1,TGCAGTGCTAGTGGGGGACAGGGGAGCTATGGCTACACCTTC,CSASGGQGSYGYTF
TRBV9,TRBJ2-2,.,.,TGTGCCAGCAGCGTAGGGTGGCGGGGTAGCACCGGGGAGCTGTTTTTT,CASSVGWRGSTGELFF
TRBV18,TRBJ2-4,.,TRBD1,TGTGCCAGCTCATTTAGACAGGGGGCGATGGAAAACATTCAGTACTTC,CASSFRQGAMENIQYF